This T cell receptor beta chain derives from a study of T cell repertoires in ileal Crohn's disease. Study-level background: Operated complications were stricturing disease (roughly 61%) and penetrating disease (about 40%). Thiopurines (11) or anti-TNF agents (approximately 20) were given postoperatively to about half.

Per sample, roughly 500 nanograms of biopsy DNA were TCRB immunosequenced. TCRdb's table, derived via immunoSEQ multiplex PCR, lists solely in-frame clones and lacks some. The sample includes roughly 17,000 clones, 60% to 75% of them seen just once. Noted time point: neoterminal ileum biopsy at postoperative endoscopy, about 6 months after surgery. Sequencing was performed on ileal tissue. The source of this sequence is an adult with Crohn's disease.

The CDR3 spells CASTSLAGGGYTF. The DNA for the CDR3 is TGTGCCAGCACCTCCTTGGCCGGGGGTGGCTACACCTTC. This chain uses TRBV6-5 with TRBJ1-2, with TRBD1 as a possible D gene (5 bases). V was clipped by 7 bases and J by 7 bases, with 16 bases between them. Looked up from germline, CDR1 is MNHEY and CDR2 is SVGAGI. The CDR3 has 13 residues.